The table lists the clone carrying this T cell receptor beta chain with a few counts. As yet, its antigen is unknown. V was pared by 1 base and J by 7 bases, with 17 bases between. The CDR3 totals 15 residues. Germline assignment: CDR1 SGDLS and CDR2 YYNGEE. The record originates from a study of cytomegalovirus exposure and HLA in healthy donors. Study overall: Unique TCR beta sequences numbering approximately 100 million came from roughly 180 million T cells in an earlier analysis.

PCR was performed using 60 Vbeta and 13 Jbeta primers. Sequencing used immunoSEQ multiplex PCR; TCRdb keeps in-frame clones, though not all of them. Among some 110,000 clones listed, around 75% were seen once. Findings and limits, study-wide: Later work showed greater clonal expansion in HLA-associated TCR beta chains than in equally common others. Later analysis identified several of the most significant clusters that appeared linked to common viral pathogens. 164 TCR beta chains were listed as cytomegalovirus-associated.

J is TRBJ1-1 and V is TRBV9; TRBD1 might be the D (6 bases). The sample taken for sequencing was PBMCs. The receptor was derived from a female donor in good health and CMV-seronegative. CDR3 in amino acids: CASSVTDRPPSEAFF. The CDR3, as DNA: TGTGCCAGCAGCGTAACCGACAGGCCACCCAGTGAAGCTTTCTTT.